The T cell receptor beta chain under discussion was sequenced for a study of identical twins. General study findings and limits: It was out-of-frame TCR alpha sharing in monozygotic twins that models underestimated.

TCRdb used MiXCR to reprocess the 5' RACE reads, holding one entry per CDR3 protein. The sample has just over 450,000 distinct CDR3 sequences, 13% to 15% seen once; the top ten hold around 0.57%. CDR3 length equals 15 residues. Trimming removed 0 bases from V and 7 bases from J; junction bases left unmatched: 5. In germline, CDR1 is MGHRA, CDR2 YSYEKL. Remarks on this clonotype: Antigen unknown.

In addition, the sample was reused for a study of yellow fever vaccine responses in identical twins. That work states: As reported, the vaccine T cell response of twins seemed partly convergent and partly personalized.

This clonotype was sampled from a woman in her late teens or twenties in good health. The sample was CD4+ T cells sorted from blood. The J gene is TRBJ2-5, the V gene TRBV4-1; 10 nucleotides agree with TRBD2. The CDR3 sequence: CASSQDLAGVGTQYF. In nucleotides, the CDR3 is TGCGCCAGCAGCCAAGATCTAGCGGGAGTGGGGACCCAGTACTTC.